This TCR beta chain was identified during a study of CD8 T cells in Susac syndrome. FACS enriched CD8+ TEMRA cells, while bulk CD8+ and CD4+ were negatively isolated. This clonotype came up once. One end of the junction varies from germline; a read error may be responsible. Random hexamers were used to reverse transcribe an amount of roughly 0.45 to 1 ug RNA. TCRdb ran MiXCR on the immunoSEQ multiplex PCR reads and lists one entry per CDR3 protein. The table includes 150,000 to 200,000 distinct CDR3 sequences, roughly 92% detected once. This CDR3 region has 17 residues. The germline V gene has CDR1 SGHRS and CDR2 YFSETQ.

The TCR originated in a human donor in good health. The chain employs TRBV5-1 and TRBJ2-2, with 7 nucleotides matching TRBD1. Sequences were obtained from CD4+ T cells from PBMCs. The CDR3 DNA reads as TGCGCCAGCACCTTGTTTAAGGGGACAGCGAACACCGGGGAGCTGTTTTTT. Protein: CASTLFKGTANTGELFF. Filled out from reference TRBV5-1 and TRBJ2-2, the complete variable domain reads KAGVTQTPRYLIKTRGQQVTLSCSPISGHRSVSWYQQTPGQGLQFLFEYFSETQRNKGNFPGRFSGRQFSNSRSEMNVSTLELGDSALYLCASTLFKGTANTGELFFGEGSRLTVL.